This paragraph covers one T cell receptor beta chain sequence. Its target is unknown. These data originate in a study of radiotherapy plus CTLA-4 blockade in lung cancer. Broader study findings: Early clone dynamics of blood T cells, plus interferon-beta, reportedly predicted response best.

Some clones are missing from TCRdb's copy, which holds only in-frame ones; the method was immunoSEQ multiplex PCR. Here the sample spans around 56,000 clones, less than 85% being singletons. Chemo-refractory metastatic non-small-cell lung cancer patients underwent focal radiation alongside CTLA-4 blockade with ipilimumab. The germline V and J ends were trimmed by 5 bases and 9 bases, with 17 bases remaining between them. Germline-derived CDR1 and CDR2 are SEHNR and FQNEAQ (reference sequence). There are 13 residues in the CDR3. This chain uses TRBV7-9 with TRBJ2-7; D is possibly TRBD1 (6 bases). Sequences were derived from peripheral blood, sampled from a patient treated with radiotherapy plus ipilimumab. This clonotype originated in a human donor with non-small cell lung cancer who had a complete response to radiotherapy plus ipilimumab. The CDR3 region is CASSRETGTGQYF. The CDR3 nucleotides are TGTGCCAGCAGCCGCGAAACAGGGACGGGGCAGTACTTC.